Shown below are 31 T cell receptor beta chains from a single sample sequenced in a study of blood T cell repertoires in COVID-19. Data came from immunoSEQ multiplex PCR; TCRdb stores just in-frame clones and leaves some out. Of some 50,000 clones in the sample, around 85% were seen once. The sample taken for sequencing was peripheral blood. All receptors derive from a human donor in a cohort sampled during active COVID-19.

The chain combines TRBV11-2 with TRBJ1-1; perhaps TRBD1 as D (6 bases). CDR1 SGHAT and CDR2 FQNNGV come from the germline V gene. This CDR3 is built from 17 residues. V was shortened by 0 bases and J by 3 bases, with 17 bases between the two germline ends. The CDR3 region has the DNA TGTGCCAGCAGCTTAGATGGTCGGGGGGCAGGGTACACTGAAGCTTTCTTT. Translated, it gives CASSLDGRGAGYTEAFF.

The chain joins TRBV7-2 to TRBJ1-1; 9 positions agree with TRBD1. After removal of 5 bases from V and 5 bases from J, the junction contained 9 bases not matched to a gene. The CDR3 runs to 15 residues. Germline values: CDR1 SGHTA, CDR2 FQGNSA. The DNA for the CDR3 is TGTGCCAGCAGCAGACAGGGGGATTGGGGTACTGAAGCTTTCTTT. Translation gives CASSRQGDWGTEAFF.

CDR3 in amino acids: CASSQGLAATYEQYF. CDR3 nucleotides: TGCGCCAGCAGCCAAGGACTAGCGGCCACCTACGAGCAGTACTTC. The gene calls are TRBV4-3 and TRBJ2-7; 9 bases fit TRBD2. The CDR3 totals 15 residues. The junction had 3 bases not matched to a gene; V was cut back by 1 base and J by 2 bases. The V gene's germline CDR1 is LGHNA and CDR2 YSLEER.

The chain has TRBV12-3 or TRBV12-4 and TRBJ2-7; 8 nucleotides align to TRBD1. The V gene end was trimmed by 1 base and the J gene end by 4 bases; junction bases not matched to a gene: 0. The CDR3 is 13 residues long. CDR3 region: CASSLGTGYEQYF. CDR3 bases: TGTGCCAGCAGTTTAGGGACAGGGTACGAGCAGTACTTC.

CDR3 in DNA: TGCGCCAGCAGCTTACAGGGTACCGACTATGGCTACACCTTC. Translated, it gives CASSLQGTDYGYTF. The rearrangement joins TRBV5-1 to TRBJ1-2; TRBD1 is a possible D gene (6 bases). This CDR3 has 14 residues. V gave up 2 bases and J gave up 3 bases, with 11 bases separating them. CDR1 is SGHRS and CDR2 is YFSETQ in the germline V gene.

V and J are TRBV3-1 (or the pseudogene TRBV3-2) and TRBJ1-2, with D maybe TRBD1 (5 bases). The germline V gene has CDR1 LGHDT and CDR2 YNNKEL (reference sequence). The V and J ends lost 4 bases and 5 bases respectively, with 8 bases between them. The CDR3 covers 12 residues. The CDR3 protein is CASSLEGYGYTF. The CDR3, as DNA: TGTGCCAGCAGCCTGGAGGGGTATGGCTACACCTTC.

V is TRBV10-3 and J is TRBJ2-3; no firm D call. CDR1 is ENHRY, CDR2 SYGVKD, per germline. The V and J ends lost 0 bases and 4 bases respectively, with 5 bases between them. This CDR3 is built from 13 residues. The DNA of the CDR3 is TGTGCCATCAGTGAGTCGATAGCAGATACGCAGTATTTT. It specifies CAISESIADTQYF.

This clone was seen just once. The chain combines TRBV5-1 with TRBJ2-7, with 9 bases matching TRBD2. The V and J ends lost 7 bases and 2 bases, in that order; junction bases with no gene match: 7. CDR1 is SGHRS, CDR2 YFSETQ, per germline. The CDR3 totals 14 residues. Written as DNA, the CDR3 is TGCGCCAGCGGGTCCAGCGGGGGGCCCTACGAGCAGTACTTC. Amino acid sequence: CASGSSGGPYEQYF.

The chain has TRBV19 and TRBJ2-7, with TRBD1 matching 8 bases. Germline V gene sequence: CDR1 LNHDA, CDR2 SQIVND (reference sequence). The CDR3 has 16 residues. J was trimmed by 5 bases and V by 5 bases; bases with no gene match: 14. CDR3 nucleotide sequence: TGTGCCAGTAGTGCGCCGGGTCGACAGGGGAGCCACGAGCAGTACTTC. Translation: CASSAPGRQGSHEQYF.

J is TRBJ1-4 and V is TRBV4-2; TRBD1 is a possible D gene (5 bases). This CDR3 region has 14 residues. Per germline, CDR1 LGHNA and CDR2 YNFKEQ. V lost 4 bases to trimming and J lost 4 bases, with 10 bases between them. DNA for the CDR3: TGTGCCAGCAGCCGACAGCAAGATAATGAAAAACTGTTTTTT. Translated, it gives CASSRQQDNEKLFF.

This chain joins TRBV6-6 and TRBJ2-1, with TRBD1 matching 9 bases. This CDR3 comprises 15 residues. V gave up 5 bases and J gave up 7 bases; unmatched junction bases: 9. CDR1 and CDR2 from the germline V gene are MNHNY and SVGAGI (reference sequence). Here the CDR3 reads CASSPLDRGENEQFF. CDR3 DNA sequence: TGTGCCAGCAGTCCTTTGGACAGGGGAGAAAATGAGCAGTTCTTC.

The chain carries TRBV18 and TRBJ1-1; D is ambiguous. Germline V gives CDR1 KGHSH, CDR2 LQKENI. The CDR3 totals 15 residues. V was cut by 2 bases and J by 0 bases, with 10 bases left in between. The CDR3 loop is CASSPSGALNTEAFF. Written as DNA, the CDR3 is TGTGCCAGCTCACCATCGGGAGCATTGAACACTGAAGCTTTCTTT.

The gene calls are TRBV9 and TRBJ2-7, with 7 bases aligning to TRBD1. Germline loops: CDR1 SGDLS, CDR2 YYNGEE. After removal of 3 bases from V and 7 bases from J, the junction contained 10 bases not matched to a gene. The CDR3 extends over 14 amino acids. CDR3 in amino acids: CASSGADRVSEQYF. In DNA, the CDR3 is TGTGCCAGCAGCGGTGCTGACAGGGTGAGTGAGCAGTACTTC.

The V gene is TRBV27, the J gene TRBJ1-5; D is possibly TRBD1 (6 bases). The CDR3 is made up of 14 amino acids. V was clipped by 5 bases and J by 1 base, with 9 bases between them. Germline V gene sequence: CDR1 MNHEY, CDR2 SMNVEV (reference sequence). CDR3 in amino acids: CASSHTGSNQPQHF. In nucleotides, the CDR3 is TGTGCCAGCAGTCATACAGGGAGCAATCAGCCCCAGCATTTT.

This sequence joins TRBV28 and TRBJ1-3; D is unclear. Germline CDR1 MDHEN, CDR2 SYDVKM. This CDR3 spans 13 amino acids. V shed 6 bases and J shed 3 bases, with 9 bases lying between them. In DNA form, the CDR3 reads TGTGCCAGCAGGCTGGGGAGTGGAAACACCATATATTTT. It codes for CASRLGSGNTIYF. Filled out from reference TRBV28 and TRBJ1-3, the complete variable domain reads DVKVTQSSRYLVKRTGEKVFLECVQDMDHENMFWYRQDPGLGLRLIYFSYDVKMKEKGDIPEGYSVSREKKERFSLILESASTNQTSMYLCASRLGSGNTIYFGEGSWLTVV.

The chain has TRBV6-5 and TRBJ1-6, with 9 bases identical to TRBD1. Germline CDR1 MNHEY, CDR2 SVGAGI. The CDR3 covers 15 residues. After removal of 5 bases from V and 15 bases from J, the junction contained 14 bases not matched to a gene. Here the CDR3 DNA reads TGTGCCAGCAGTCGCCCCGGGACAGGGTCAATTCTCCTCCACTTT. This sequence encodes CASSRPGTGSILLHF.

In this sample, this clone turned up once. J is TRBJ2-1 and V is TRBV7-8, with TRBD1 matching 8 bases. Germline V CDR1 and CDR2: SGHVS, FQNEAQ. CDR3 size: 17 residues. V gave up 5 bases and J gave up 0 bases; unmatched junction bases: 9. The CDR3 protein is CASSDRGGIGSYNEQFF. Here the CDR3 DNA reads TGTGCCAGCAGCGACAGGGGCGGGATAGGCTCCTACAATGAGCAGTTCTTC.

V gene TRBV7-3 combines with J gene TRBJ2-1; TRBD1 might be the D (6 bases). The CDR3 consists of 13 residues. Germline CDR1 is SGHTA and CDR2 is FQGTGA. The ends were cut back, 2 bases at V and 6 bases at J, with 8 bases in the middle. DNA of the CDR3: TGTGCCAGCAGCTTACAGGGGATCAATGAGCAGTTCTTC. It translates to CASSLQGINEQFF.

This chain uses TRBV29-1 with TRBJ1-1; 8 nucleotides line up with TRBD1. The V and J ends lost 7 bases and 5 bases, in that order; junction bases with no gene match: 12. CDR1 is SQVTM, CDR2 ANQGSEA, per germline. The length of the CDR3 is 14 residues. The CDR3 bases are TGCAGCGCGAATGGACAGGGTATAAGAACTGAAGCTTTCTTT. Protein: CSANGQGIRTEAFF.

The V gene is TRBV18, the J gene TRBJ2-3; no clear D. Germline loops: CDR1 KGHSH, CDR2 LQKENI. This CDR3 is 15 amino acids long. The V end lost 2 bases, the J end lost 0 bases, and 9 bases lay between the germline ends. The CDR3, as DNA: TGTGCCAGCTCACCAGTCCGAACTAGCACAGATACGCAGTATTTT. Translated, it gives CASSPVRTSTDTQYF.

The V gene is TRBV18, the J gene TRBJ1-5; tentatively, D is TRBD1 (5 bases). Trimming took off 3 bases at V and 0 bases at J, with 9 bases between the two ends. From germline, CDR1 is KGHSH and CDR2 LQKENI. The CDR3 has 15 residues. CDR3 nucleotide sequence: TGTGCCAGCTCACCCGCAGGGAATAGCAATCAGCCCCAGCATTTT. Residues: CASSPAGNSNQPQHF.

The V gene is TRBV6-5, the J gene TRBJ1-5; TRBD1 matches 8 bases. Germline V CDR1 and CDR2: MNHEY, SVGAGI. CDR3 length: 15 residues. J was trimmed by 4 bases and V by 6 bases; bases with no gene match: 8. CDR3 region: CASSAMTGENQPQHF. CDR3 nucleotide sequence: TGTGCCAGCAGCGCTATGACAGGGGAGAATCAGCCCCAGCATTTT.

The chain combines TRBV6-5 with TRBJ2-5; possibly TRBD1 for D (6 bases). Germline CDR1 is MNHEY and CDR2 is SVGAGI. V was trimmed by 4 bases and J by 4 bases, leaving 19 bases between them. CDR3 length: 16 amino acids. The CDR3 nucleotides are TGTGCCAGCAGTTCCACCACAGGGCAGGGGTCAGAGACCCAGTACTTC. Its translation: CASSSTTGQGSETQYF.

The rearrangement uses TRBV18 and TRBJ1-2; TRBD1 matches at 11 bases. The CDR3 has 16 residues. The J segment lost 4 bases and the V segment lost 3 bases, leaving 7 bases of the junction unmatched. Germline loops: CDR1 KGHSH, CDR2 LQKENI. CDR3 coding DNA: TGTGCCAGCTCACCCCTCGGACAGGGGGCTGCCTATGGCTACACCTTC. It yields the protein CASSPLGQGAAYGYTF.

The genes are TRBV5-8 and TRBJ2-4; the match to TRBD2 covers 7 bases. V dropped 7 bases and J dropped 1; count of bases not matched to a gene: 8. Germline CDR1 SGHTS, CDR2 YDEGEE. The length of the CDR3 is 15 residues. CDR3: CASPGGSGAKNIQYF. As DNA, the CDR3 is TGTGCCAGCCCCGGGGGTAGCGGGGCCAAAAACATTCAGTACTTC.

The chain recombines TRBV7-9 with TRBJ2-3, with D unclear. The CDR3 runs 12 residues. Germline CDR1 and CDR2: SEHNR and FQNEAQ (reference sequence). V was clipped by 5 bases and J by 6 bases, with 9 bases between them. CDR3 nucleotides: TGTGCCAGCAGCGAAAACCGGGATACGCAGTATTTT. Amino acid sequence: CASSENRDTQYF.

This clone was recorded a few times. The chain carries TRBV7-9 and TRBJ1-5; 8 bases align to TRBD1. The CDR3 has 14 residues. V lost 4 bases and J lost 5; bases outside the gene matches: 4. CDR1 is SEHNR and CDR2 is FQNEAQ in the germline V gene (reference sequence). The CDR3 loop reads CASSSGQVDQPQHF. CDR3 sequence (DNA): TGTGCCAGCAGCTCGGGACAGGTGGATCAGCCCCAGCATTTT.

DNA of the CDR3: TGTGCCAGCAGAGGACTAGCGAACACCGGGGAGCTGTTTTTT. Amino acid sequence: CASRGLANTGELFF. This chain links TRBV6-5 with TRBJ2-2; the match to TRBD2 covers 7 bases. Germline CDR1 is MNHEY and CDR2 is SVGAGI. The CDR3 extends over 14 amino acids. The J segment lost 0 bases and the V segment lost 6 bases, leaving 1 base of the junction unmatched.

There are a few counts of this clone. The chain combines TRBV24-1 with TRBJ2-1, with D possibly being TRBD2 (7 bases). V lost 2 bases and J lost 9, with 16 bases in between. Germline lookup yields CDR1 KGHDR and CDR2 SFDVKD. This CDR3 has 15 residues. The CDR3: CATSDSSGPRGEQFF. In DNA, the CDR3 is TGTGCCACCAGTGATTCTAGCGGCCCCAGGGGTGAGCAGTTCTTC.

This chain joins TRBV18 and TRBJ2-1; 8 bases agree with TRBD2. Trimming took 3 bases from V and 9 from J; bases not matched to a gene: 7. Germline lookup yields CDR1 KGHSH and CDR2 LQKENI. This CDR3 is 14 amino acids long. CDR3 loop: CASSPSTSEVEQFF. For the CDR3, the DNA is TGTGCCAGCTCACCCTCGACTAGCGAGGTTGAGCAGTTCTTC.

This rearrangement joins TRBV7-8 to TRBJ2-3; 14 bases fit TRBD2. The junction had 3 bases not matched to a gene; V was cut back by 2 bases and J by 2 bases. Germline CDR1 SGHVS, CDR2 FQNEAQ. The CDR3 is made up of 17 amino acids. The CDR3: CASSLMGLAGVTDTQYF. The CDR3 DNA reads TGTGCCAGCAGCTTAATGGGACTAGCGGGGGTCACAGATACGCAGTATTTT.